The 14 T cell receptor beta chains given below trace back to one sample, sequenced in a study of blood T cell repertoires in COVID-19. Generated by immunoSEQ multiplex PCR, the TCRdb table keeps only in-frame clones and is missing some. This table holds some 320,000 clones, 85% found once. Sequenced: PBMCs or T cells enriched from blood (not recorded which). These TCRs come from a woman aged 25 to 39 who had been exposed to COVID-19.

The chain combines TRBV3-1 (or the pseudogene TRBV3-2) with TRBJ1-5, with D tentatively TRBD1 (5 bases). CDR3 length equals 15 residues. Germline V gene sequence: CDR1 LGHDT, CDR2 YNNKEL (reference sequence). Between the trimmed V and J ends, which lost 0 bases and 3 bases, there was a span of 9 bases. This CDR3 is CASSQDHRFNQPQHF. CDR3 coding DNA: TGTGCCAGCAGCCAAGATCACAGGTTCAATCAGCCCCAGCATTTT.

As DNA, the CDR3 is TGTGCCAGCGGGGAAGGACAGGGTTACCAGCCCCAGCATTTT. This sequence encodes CASGEGQGYQPQHF. The V and J genes are TRBV7-8 and TRBJ1-5; 8 bases line up with TRBD1. Germline CDR1 SGHVS, CDR2 FQNEAQ. V lost 8 bases, J lost 7 bases, and 10 bases stayed unmatched. This CDR3 region has 14 residues.

The rearrangement joins TRBV28 to TRBJ1-3, with D maybe TRBD1 (5 bases). The CDR3 loop spans 15 amino acids. Germline V CDR1 and CDR2: MDHEN, SYDVKM. Trimming took off 6 bases at V and 0 bases at J, with 12 bases between the two ends. The CDR3, as DNA: TGTGCCAGCAGGCTCGGGGGGTCCTCTGGAAACACCATATATTTT. It yields the protein CASRLGGSSGNTIYF.

The rearrangement joins TRBV30 to TRBJ1-3; tentative D call: TRBD1 (5 bases). V gave up 3 bases and J gave up 8 bases, with 11 bases separating them. The CDR3 spans 12 residues. The germline CDR1 and CDR2 sequences are GTSNPN and SVGIG (reference sequence). CDR3 sequence reads: CAWSGGEDTIYF. DNA of the CDR3: TGTGCCTGGAGCGGGGGGGAGGACACCATATATTTT.

This clone was seen a handful of times. The chain carries TRBV2 and TRBJ1-6, with 9 bases lining up with TRBD1. CDR3 length equals 14 residues. The V gene end was trimmed by 6 bases and the J gene end by 7 bases; junction bases not matched to a gene: 4. Germline CDR1 reads SNHLY; CDR2 reads FYNNEI. The CDR3, as DNA: TGTGCCAGCAGGTGGGACAGGGAGAATTCACCCCTCCACTTT. As protein: CASRWDRENSPLHF.

This clone showed up just once. The rearrangement joins TRBV18 to TRBJ2-7; no firm D call. The CDR3 spans 15 residues. Germline values: CDR1 KGHSH, CDR2 LQKENI. V was trimmed by 3 bases and J by 1 base, leaving 13 bases between them. The CDR3 sequence: CASSPPNAASYEQYF. The CDR3 DNA reads TGTGCCAGCTCACCTCCAAACGCGGCATCCTACGAGCAGTACTTC.

The chain combines TRBV6-5 with TRBJ2-2, with unresolved D. The germline V gene encodes CDR1 MNHEY and CDR2 SVGAGI. The CDR3 extends over 13 amino acids. Trimming took 10 bases from V and 4 from J, leaving 13 bases between them. The CDR3 loop reads CATRRVTTGELFF. CDR3 coding DNA: TGTGCCACCAGACGGGTAACCACCGGGGAGCTGTTTTTT.

The V gene is TRBV19, the J gene TRBJ2-5; no reliable D call. The V gene lost 10 bases and the J gene lost 2 bases, with 17 bases spanning the gap. This CDR3 region has 14 residues. The V gene's germline CDR1 is LNHDA and CDR2 SQIVND (reference sequence). Here the CDR3 reads CATRVWATQETQYF. The DNA of the CDR3 is TGTGCCACGCGAGTGTGGGCGACGCAAGAGACCCAGTACTTC.

A remark on this clone: Other DNA sequences from this sample encode an identical CDR3 as well. V and J are TRBV27 and TRBJ1-1; D uncertain. V lost 2 bases to trimming and J lost 0 bases, with 7 bases between them. From germline, CDR1 is MNHEY and CDR2 SMNVEV (reference sequence). The CDR3 length is 14 residues. CDR3 amino acids: CASSLRGLNTEAFF. CDR3 nucleotides: TGTGCCAGCAGTTTACGAGGGCTGAACACTGAAGCTTTCTTT.

Written as DNA, the CDR3 is TGTGCCAGTAGTGCCCAAGCAGGGGTCAATGAGCAGTTCTTC. Translation gives CASSAQAGVNEQFF. The chain uses TRBV19 and TRBJ2-1, with D maybe TRBD1 (6 bases). The V end was cut by 5 bases, the J end by 6 bases, with 14 bases between. Germline assignment: CDR1 LNHDA and CDR2 SQIVND (reference sequence). The CDR3 spans 14 residues.

V is TRBV4-2 and J is TRBJ2-1, with D possibly TRBD1 on 6 matching bases. The V gene's germline CDR1 is LGHNA and CDR2 YNFKEQ. V lost 5 bases and J lost 5, with 19 bases in between. The CDR3 spans 16 residues. The CDR3 DNA reads as TGTGCCAGCAGCGAAAACACCGGGACAACCCACAATGAGCAGTTCTTC. Translated: CASSENTGTTHNEQFF.

This chain links TRBV18 with TRBJ2-5; 9 positions match TRBD1. This CDR3 comprises 17 residues. In germline, CDR1 is KGHSH, CDR2 LQKENI. V lost 5 bases to trimming and J lost 5 bases; unmatched junction nucleotides: 15. In DNA form, the CDR3 reads TGTGCCAGCTCATTTATAGCTGCGGGACAGGGAACCGAGACCCAGTACTTC. The encoded protein is CASSFIAAGQGTETQYF.

The chain joins TRBV6-5 to TRBJ2-7; 9 bases match TRBD1. The CDR3 is made up of 14 amino acids. CDR1 MNHEY and CDR2 SVGAGI come from the germline V gene. The V segment lost 6 bases and the J segment 5 bases; nucleotides outside the gene matches: 8. The CDR3 DNA follows: TGTGCCAGCAGGAGGGACAGGGACGTCCACGAGCAGTACTTC. Translated: CASRRDRDVHEQYF.

The V call is TRBV12-3 or TRBV12-4, the J call TRBJ2-5; D not resolved. This CDR3 region has 11 residues. Deletions cut 6 bases from V and 1 base from J, with 3 bases between. In DNA form, the CDR3 reads TGTGCCAGCAGCCGCCAAGAGACCCAGTACTTC. Protein sequence: CASSRQETQYF.